The 16 T cell receptor beta chains presented below share a single source sample, sequenced in a study of cytomegalovirus exposure and HLA in healthy donors. This PCR relied on a set of 60 Vbeta primers and 13 Jbeta primers. Sequencing used immunoSEQ multiplex PCR; TCRdb keeps in-frame clones, though not all of them. This sample has 150,000 or so clones; about 80% occur once, and the top ten carry 1.9%. Sequencing input: PBMCs. These receptors all come from a woman aged 40 to 50 in good health and CMV-seronegative.

V gene TRBV29-1 combines with J gene TRBJ1-2; possible D gene TRBD1, 6 bases. Germline-derived CDR1 and CDR2 are SQVTM and ANQGSEA. Between the trimmed V and J ends, which lost 6 bases and 4 bases, there was a span of 18 bases. This CDR3 has 14 amino acids. Here the CDR3 reads CSVGGRQASYGYTF. In nucleotides, the CDR3 is TGCAGCGTGGGGGGGCGGCAGGCGTCCTATGGCTACACCTTC.

The chain links TRBV19 to TRBJ2-1; D may be TRBD2 (6 bases). In germline, CDR1 is LNHDA, CDR2 SQIVND (reference sequence). V lost 1 base, J lost 12 bases, and 13 bases lay in between. CDR3 length: 13 residues. The CDR3 protein is CASSIGLRGGQFF. The CDR3 nucleotides read TGTGCCAGTAGTATAGGACTTAGGGGAGGGCAGTTCTTC.

The rearrangement links TRBV18 to TRBJ1-1, with TRBD1 as a possible D gene (5 bases). Trimming took 6 bases from V and 4 from J, leaving 12 bases between them. CDR1 and CDR2 from the germline V gene are KGHSH and LQKENI. The CDR3 covers 13 residues. The CDR3 loop reads CASSPTEFTEAFF. DNA for the CDR3: TGTGCCAGCTCGCCGACAGAATTCACTGAAGCTTTCTTT.

The chain carries TRBV7-9 and TRBJ1-1, with D perhaps TRBD1 (6 bases). Trimming cost V 7 bases and J 0 bases, with 15 bases left between them. Germline V gene data show CDR1 as SEHNR and CDR2 as FQNEAQ (reference sequence). This CDR3 is 15 amino acids long. The DNA for the CDR3 is TGTGCCAGCACGATAAAGGGGGATATGAACACTGAAGCTTTCTTT. Translating it yields CASTIKGDMNTEAFF.

The rearrangement joins TRBV10-3 to TRBJ2-7, with 7 positions matching TRBD1. V dropped 10 bases and J dropped 3; count of bases not matched to a gene: 15. The CDR3 length is 15 residues. Germline V gene lookup returns CDR1 ENHRY and CDR2 SYGVKD. The CDR3 nucleotides read TGTGCCACCCAAACCTCGACAGGGATGGTCTACGAGCAGTACTTC. Translated: CATQTSTGMVYEQYF.

Here the CDR3 DNA reads TGCAGCGTAAAAAAGCGGAGCTCCTACGAGCAGTACTTC. Amino acid sequence: CSVKKRSSYEQYF. The rearrangement joins TRBV29-1 to TRBJ2-7, with D tentatively TRBD2 (5 bases). V was pared by 6 bases and J by 0 bases, with 12 bases between. Looked up from germline, CDR1 is SQVTM and CDR2 is ANQGSEA. CDR3 length: 13 amino acids.

In its sample, this clone was seen a few times. The chain joins TRBV19 to TRBJ2-7; no clear D gene. V was trimmed by 5 bases and J by 2 bases, leaving 10 bases between them. Germline-derived CDR1 and CDR2 are LNHDA and SQIVND (reference sequence). The CDR3 is made up of 13 amino acids. CDR3 amino acids: CASSGQETYEQYF. The CDR3 region has the DNA TGTGCCAGTAGTGGCCAGGAAACCTACGAGCAGTACTTC.

This chain links TRBV6-7 with TRBJ2-7; 9 nucleotides match TRBD2. TRBV6-7 carries the ORF label, with uncertain function. The CDR3 length is 15 residues. J gave up 13 bases and V 10 bases, and 23 bases lay outside the gene matches. DNA for the CDR3: TGTGCCAAACCGTGCGTGGCGGGAGGGGGCGACTGCGATTACTTC. Amino acids: CAKPCVAGGGDCDYF.

The J gene is TRBJ2-1, the V gene TRBV11-2; tentative D call: TRBD1 (5 bases). The CDR3 totals 16 residues. From germline, CDR1 is SGHAT and CDR2 FQNNGV. V was cut by 1 base and J by 6 bases, with 16 bases left in between. The CDR3 DNA follows: TGTGCCAGCAGCTTAGCATTTTGGAAAGGGGTCAATGAGCAGTTCTTC. Translating gives CASSLAFWKGVNEQFF.

This chain joins TRBV6-5 and TRBJ2-5; 10 bases map to TRBD2. The CDR3 is made up of 15 amino acids. Germline V gene data show CDR1 as MNHEY and CDR2 as SVGAGI. V lost 2 bases to trimming and J lost 5 bases; unmatched junction nucleotides: 5. CDR3 protein: CASSYRGTSDETQYF. CDR3 in DNA: TGTGCCAGCAGTTACAGAGGGACTAGCGATGAGACCCAGTACTTC.

J is TRBJ1-1 and V is TRBV18; D might be TRBD1 (5 bases). The germline V gene encodes CDR1 KGHSH and CDR2 LQKENI. The CDR3 is 16 residues long. Trimming took 2 bases from V and 4 from J, leaving 17 bases between them. In DNA form, the CDR3 reads TGTGCCAGCTCACCATTCTCAGTCGGGGGAGGCACTGAAGCTTTCTTT. Translation: CASSPFSVGGGTEAFF.

The chain employs TRBV9 and TRBJ2-7, with 7 bases aligning to TRBD2. Germline V gene data show CDR1 as SGDLS and CDR2 as YYNGEE. The V and J ends lost 0 bases and 5 bases, in that order; junction bases with no gene match: 11. The CDR3 has 16 amino acids. CDR3 protein: CASSVGETGGADEQYF. In DNA form, the CDR3 reads TGTGCCAGCAGCGTAGGTGAGACGGGAGGTGCCGACGAGCAGTACTTC.

This clone was found a few times. The chain uses TRBV6-5 and TRBJ2-5, with D possibly TRBD2 on 6 matching bases. This CDR3 is 13 amino acids long. Trimming left V 5 bases short and J 4 bases short, with 11 bases between. CDR1 MNHEY and CDR2 SVGAGI come from the germline V gene. This CDR3 reads CASSSPGLETQYF. CDR3 nucleotide sequence: TGTGCCAGCAGTAGCCCGGGACTAGAGACCCAGTACTTC.

This sequence joins TRBV5-1 and TRBJ2-3, with TRBD1 identical over 7 bases. Germline CDR1 reads SGHRS; CDR2 reads YFSETQ. The CDR3 totals 17 residues. Germline trimming cut 4 bases from V and 2 bases from J; bases unmatched to any gene: 13. The CDR3 sequence: CASSKPLRDSYTDTQYF. CDR3 coding DNA: TGCGCCAGCAGCAAACCTCTCCGGGACAGCTACACAGATACGCAGTATTTT.

Concerning this clone: Germline is not matched at one junction end, which may reflect a read error. This sequence joins TRBV7-9 and TRBJ2-7; D not certain. Per germline, CDR1 SEHNR and CDR2 FQNEAQ (reference sequence). The CDR3 is 12 residues long. Here the CDR3 reads CSSSIYTYEQYF. CDR3 DNA sequence: TGTTCCAGCAGCATTTATACCTACGAGCAGTACTTC. Variable domain in full (rest from reference TRBV7-9 and TRBJ2-7): DTGVSQNPRHKITKRGQNVTFRCDPISEHNRLYWYRQTLGQGPEFLTYFQNEAQLEKSRLLSDRFSAERPKGSFSTLEIQRTEQGDSAMYLCSSSIYTYEQYFGPGTRLTVT.

The chain uses TRBV9 and TRBJ2-1, with 7 bases aligning to TRBD2. Germline trimming cut 4 bases from V and 4 bases from J; bases unmatched to any gene: 8. Germline CDR1 and CDR2: SGDLS and YYNGEE. CDR3 length equals 15 residues. The CDR3 bases are TGTGCCAGCAGCCAAACTAGCGACCATTACAATGAGCAGTTCTTC. Protein: CASSQTSDHYNEQFF.